This TCR beta chain was captured by sequencing in a study of T cell responses to AZD1222 COVID-19 vaccine. In regard to this clone: The antigen is not known.

Data came from immunoSEQ multiplex PCR; TCRdb stores just in-frame clones and leaves some out. The sample yields approximately 82,000 clones, about 94% seen once. General study points: The peak T cell response came first, and repertoires were sampled only after it.

V was pared by 3 bases and J by 4 bases, with 9 bases between. There are 13 residues in the CDR3. The sample here was peripheral blood, taken 28 days after the second AZD1222 dose. The genes are TRBV12-3 or TRBV12-4 and TRBJ1-2; D unclear. The source of this sequence is an adult who received the AZD1222 COVID-19 vaccine. The CDR3: CASSFGLIYGYTF. The DNA for the CDR3 is TGTGCCAGCAGTTTCGGACTGATCTATGGCTACACCTTC.